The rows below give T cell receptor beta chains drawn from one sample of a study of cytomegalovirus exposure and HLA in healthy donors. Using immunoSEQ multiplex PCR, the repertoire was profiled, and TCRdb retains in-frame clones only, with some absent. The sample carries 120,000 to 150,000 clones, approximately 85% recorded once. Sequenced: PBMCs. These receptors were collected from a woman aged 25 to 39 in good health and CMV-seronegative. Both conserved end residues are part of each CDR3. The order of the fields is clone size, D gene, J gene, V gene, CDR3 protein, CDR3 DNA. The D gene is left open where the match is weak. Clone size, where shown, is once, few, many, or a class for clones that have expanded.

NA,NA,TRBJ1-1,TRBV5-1,CASSRTLNTEAFF,TGCGCCAGCAGCCGGACACTGAACACTGAAGCTTTCTTT
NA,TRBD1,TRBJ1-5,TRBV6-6,CASSTTGTGSNQPQHF,TGTGCCAGCAGTACGACCGGGACAGGTAGCAATCAGCCCCAGCATTTT
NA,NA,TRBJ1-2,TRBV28,CASSLVLRRVVANYGYTF,TGTGCCAGCAGTCTGGTATTAAGGAGGGTGGTTGCTAACTATGGCTACACCTTC
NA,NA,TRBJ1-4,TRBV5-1,CASSLGVAGENEKLFF,TGCGCCAGCAGCTTGGGAGTGGCAGGGGAGAATGAAAAACTGTTTTTT
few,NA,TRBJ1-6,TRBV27,CASSRWTENSPLHF,TGTGCCAGCAGTCGATGGACAGAAAATTCACCCCTCCACTTT
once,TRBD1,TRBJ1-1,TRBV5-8,CASSLARDRMSTEAFF,TGTGCCAGCAGCTTGGCTCGGGACAGGATGAGCACTGAAGCTTTCTTT
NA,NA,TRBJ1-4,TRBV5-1,CASSSSGVPNEKLFF,TGCGCCAGCAGCTCCTCGGGAGTGCCTAATGAAAAACTGTTTTTT
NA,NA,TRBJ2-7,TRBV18,CASSPLDSNYEQYF,TGTGCCAGCTCACCTTTAGACAGCAACTACGAGCAGTACTTC
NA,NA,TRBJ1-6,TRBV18,CASSPDSLYSYNSPLHF,TGTGCCAGCTCACCGGACTCCCTCTACTCCTATAATTCACCCCTCCACTTT
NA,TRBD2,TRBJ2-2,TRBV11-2,CASSPGLAGGTGELFF,TGTGCCAGCAGCCCGGGACTAGCGGGGGGTACCGGGGAGCTGTTTTTT
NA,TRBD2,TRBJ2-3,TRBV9,CASSGHRGGDTQYF,TGTGCCAGCAGCGGCCACCGGGGGGGAGATACGCAGTATTTT
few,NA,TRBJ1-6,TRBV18,CASSLSGLDSPLHF,TGTGCCAGCTCGTTATCAGGGTTAGATTCACCCCTCCACTTT
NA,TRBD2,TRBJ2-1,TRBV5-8,CASSLVYSGGASYNEQFF,TGTGCCAGCAGCTTGGTTTATAGCGGGGGGGCCTCCTACAATGAGCAGTTCTTC
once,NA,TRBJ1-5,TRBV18,CASSPGGRNQPQHF,TGTGCCAGCTCACCAGGGGGGAGGAATCAGCCCCAGCATTTT
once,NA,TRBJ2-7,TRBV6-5,CASSWGSQQYF,TGTGCCAGCAGTTGGGGCAGCCAGCAGTACTTC
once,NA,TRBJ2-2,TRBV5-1,CASRLTTGSTGELFF,TGCGCCAGCAGGTTGACTACAGGGAGTACCGGGGAGCTGTTTTTT
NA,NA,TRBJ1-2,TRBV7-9,CASSHSQGREDLNYGYTF,TGTGCCAGCAGCCACTCTCAGGGGCGGGAGGATTTAAACTATGGCTACACCTTC
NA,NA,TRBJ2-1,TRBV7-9,CASTPGSSYNEQFF,TGTGCCAGCACTCCGGGGAGCTCCTACAATGAGCAGTTCTTC
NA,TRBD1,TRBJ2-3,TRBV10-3,CAISPTGASSTDTQYF,TGTGCCATCAGTCCCACAGGGGCCTCTAGCACAGATACGCAGTATTTT
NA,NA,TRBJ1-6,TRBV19,CASGDTYNSPLHF,TGTGCCAGTGGGGACACCTATAATTCACCCCTCCACTTT
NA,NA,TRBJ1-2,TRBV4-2,CASSQAGIDYGYTF,TGTGCCAGCAGCCAAGCGGGTATAGACTATGGCTACACCTTC
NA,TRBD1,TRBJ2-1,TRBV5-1,CASSPVPGQSYNEQFF,TGCGCCAGCAGCCCTGTCCCGGGACAGAGCTACAATGAGCAGTTCTTC
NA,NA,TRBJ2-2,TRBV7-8,CASTKTGPTGELFF,TGTGCCAGCACTAAAACAGGGCCCACCGGGGAGCTGTTTTTT
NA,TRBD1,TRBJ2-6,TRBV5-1,CASRGGTGKANVLTF,TGCGCCAGCAGGGGTGGGACAGGGAAAGCCAACGTCCTGACTTTC
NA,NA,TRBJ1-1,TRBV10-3,CAISQTDMNTEAFF,TGTGCCATCAGCCAGACAGACATGAACACTGAAGCTTTCTTT
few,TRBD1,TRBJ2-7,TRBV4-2,CASSQDWDSSYEQYF,TGTGCCAGCAGCCAAGATTGGGACAGCTCCTACGAGCAGTACTTC
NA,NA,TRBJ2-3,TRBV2,CASSAIDTQYF,TGTGCCAGCAGTGCTATAGATACGCAGTATTTT
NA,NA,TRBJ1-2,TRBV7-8,CASGGSRDLPYGYTF,TGTGCCAGCGGAGGTTCCCGAGATCTCCCCTATGGCTACACCTTC
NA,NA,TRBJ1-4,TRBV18,CASSRGDWGEKLFF,TGTGCCAGCTCAAGAGGGGACTGGGGTGAAAAACTGTTTTTT
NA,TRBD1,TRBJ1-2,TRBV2,CASSTTGTYGYTF,TGTGCCAGCAGCACGACAGGGACCTATGGCTACACCTTC
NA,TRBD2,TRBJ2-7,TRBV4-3,CASSQQAGGTYEQYF,TGCGCCAGCAGCCAACAAGCGGGGGGAACCTACGAGCAGTACTTC
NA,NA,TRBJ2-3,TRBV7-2,CASSFARSDTQYF,TGTGCCAGCAGCTTCGCTAGATCAGATACGCAGTATTTT
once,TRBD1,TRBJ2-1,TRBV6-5,CASSYFSGTGSKFF,TGTGCCAGCAGTTATTTCTCCGGGACAGGGTCGAAGTTCTTC